What follows describes a single T cell receptor beta chain. Its antigen is still unknown. This specimen comes from a study of Graves' ophthalmopathy and Graves' hyperthyroidism. Broader study findings: Most expanded clonotypes in thyroid above 0.001 frequency also showed up in blood.

RNA transcripts were the template, and TCR beta CDR3 regions were amplified from them. Second-round multiplex PCR came after first-round RT-PCR with HTBI primers. Via MiXCR, TCRdb re-called the multiplex PCR reads, giving one row per CDR3 protein. The sample lists around 1,000,000 distinct CDR3 sequences, about two fifths seen once, with 11% in the top ten. V gave up 6 bases and J gave up 2 bases; unmatched junction bases: 7. CDR1 is LNHDA and CDR2 is SQIVND in the germline V gene (reference sequence). The CDR3 consists of 15 residues. In this cohort, patients with other autoimmune diseases, uncontrolled infections, pregnancy or lactation were excluded. As diagnostic evidence, clinical symptoms, serum thyroxine, TRAb, thyroid ultrasound and orbital computed tomography were relied upon.

This sequence joins TRBV19 and TRBJ1-1, with 9 bases matching TRBD1. The sequence derives from an adult man with Graves' hyperthyroidism. The sequencing input was peripheral blood or thyroid tissue (not recorded which). Here the CDR3 reads CASRVAGQGNTEAFF. The CDR3 nucleotides are TGTGCCAGTAGAGTAGCGGGACAGGGCAACACTGAAGCTTTCTTT.